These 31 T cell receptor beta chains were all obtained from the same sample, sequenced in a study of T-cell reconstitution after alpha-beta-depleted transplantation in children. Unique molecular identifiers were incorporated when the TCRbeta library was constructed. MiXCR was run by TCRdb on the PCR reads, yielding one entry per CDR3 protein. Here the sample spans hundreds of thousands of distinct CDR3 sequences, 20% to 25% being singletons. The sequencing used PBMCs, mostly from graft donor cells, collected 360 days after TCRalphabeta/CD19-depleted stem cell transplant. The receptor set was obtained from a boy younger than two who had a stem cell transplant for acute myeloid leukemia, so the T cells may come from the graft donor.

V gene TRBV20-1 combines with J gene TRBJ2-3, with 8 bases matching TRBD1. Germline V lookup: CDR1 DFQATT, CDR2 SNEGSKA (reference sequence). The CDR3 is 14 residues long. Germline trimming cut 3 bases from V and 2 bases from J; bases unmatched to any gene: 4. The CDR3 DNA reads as TGCAGTGCTAGGACGGACAGGGTCACAGATACGCAGTATTTT. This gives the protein CSARTDRVTDTQYF.

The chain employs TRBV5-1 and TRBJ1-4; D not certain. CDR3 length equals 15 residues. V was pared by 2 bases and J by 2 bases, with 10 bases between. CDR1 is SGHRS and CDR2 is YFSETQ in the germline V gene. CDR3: CASSFGEKTNEKLFF. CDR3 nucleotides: TGCGCCAGCAGCTTCGGGGAGAAGACTAATGAAAAACTGTTTTTT.

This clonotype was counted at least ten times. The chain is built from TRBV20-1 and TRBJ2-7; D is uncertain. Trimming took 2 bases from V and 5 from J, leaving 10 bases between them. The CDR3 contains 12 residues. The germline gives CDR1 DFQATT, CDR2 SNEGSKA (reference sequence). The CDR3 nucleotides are TGCAGTGCTAGATTCGGTCATGACGAGCAGTACGTC. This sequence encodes CSARFGHDEQYV.

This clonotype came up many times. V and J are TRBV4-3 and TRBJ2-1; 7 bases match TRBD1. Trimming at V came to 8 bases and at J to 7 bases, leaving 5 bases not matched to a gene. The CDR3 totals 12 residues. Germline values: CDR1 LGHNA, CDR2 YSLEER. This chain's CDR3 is CASEGAGNEQFF. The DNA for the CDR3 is TGCGCCAGCGAGGGGGCTGGGAATGAGCAGTTCTTC.

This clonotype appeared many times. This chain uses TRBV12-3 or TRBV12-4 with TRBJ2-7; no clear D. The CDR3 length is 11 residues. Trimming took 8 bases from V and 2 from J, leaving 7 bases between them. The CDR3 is CASGITYEQYF. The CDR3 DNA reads TGTGCCAGCGGGATTACCTACGAGCAGTACTTC.

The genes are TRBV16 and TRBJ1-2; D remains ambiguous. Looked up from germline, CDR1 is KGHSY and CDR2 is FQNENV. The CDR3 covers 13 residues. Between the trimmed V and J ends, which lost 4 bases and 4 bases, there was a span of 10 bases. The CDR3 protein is CASSPQSPYGYTF. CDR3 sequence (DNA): TGTGCCAGCAGCCCTCAGAGTCCCTATGGCTACACCTTC.

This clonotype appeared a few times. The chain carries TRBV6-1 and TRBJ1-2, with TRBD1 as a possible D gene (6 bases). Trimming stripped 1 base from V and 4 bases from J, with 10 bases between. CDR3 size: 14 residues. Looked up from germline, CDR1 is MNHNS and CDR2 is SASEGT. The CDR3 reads CASSEEGVVYGYTF. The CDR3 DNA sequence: TGTGCCAGCAGTGAAGAGGGGGTAGTCTATGGCTACACCTTC.

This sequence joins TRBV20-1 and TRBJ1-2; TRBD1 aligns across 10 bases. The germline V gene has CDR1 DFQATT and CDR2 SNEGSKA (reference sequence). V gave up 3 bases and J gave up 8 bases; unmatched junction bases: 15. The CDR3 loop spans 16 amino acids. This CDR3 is CSASVLGQGPRRGYTF. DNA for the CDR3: TGCAGTGCTAGCGTCTTGGGACAGGGGCCTCGGAGGGGCTACACCTTC.

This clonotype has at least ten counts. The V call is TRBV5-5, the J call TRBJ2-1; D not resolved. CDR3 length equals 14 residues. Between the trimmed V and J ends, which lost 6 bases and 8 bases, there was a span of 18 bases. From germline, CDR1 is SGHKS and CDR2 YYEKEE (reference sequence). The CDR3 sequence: CASTLTSAGYEQFF. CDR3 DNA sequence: TGTGCCAGCACCCTAACGTCGGCTGGCTATGAGCAGTTCTTC.

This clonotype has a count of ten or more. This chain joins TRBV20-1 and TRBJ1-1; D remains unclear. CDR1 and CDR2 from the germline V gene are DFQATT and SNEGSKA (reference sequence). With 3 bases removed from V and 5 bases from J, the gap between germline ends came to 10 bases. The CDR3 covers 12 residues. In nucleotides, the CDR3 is TGCAGTGCTAGGTCCGATCGGACTGAAGCTTTCTTT. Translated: CSARSDRTEAFF.

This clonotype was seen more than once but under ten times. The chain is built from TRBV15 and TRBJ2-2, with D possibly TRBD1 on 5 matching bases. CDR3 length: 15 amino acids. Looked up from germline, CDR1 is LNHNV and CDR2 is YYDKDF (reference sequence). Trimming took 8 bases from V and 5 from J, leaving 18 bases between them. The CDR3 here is CATERQRTGTGELFF. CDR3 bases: TGTGCCACCGAACGACAGCGAACTGGGACCGGGGAGCTGTTTTTT.

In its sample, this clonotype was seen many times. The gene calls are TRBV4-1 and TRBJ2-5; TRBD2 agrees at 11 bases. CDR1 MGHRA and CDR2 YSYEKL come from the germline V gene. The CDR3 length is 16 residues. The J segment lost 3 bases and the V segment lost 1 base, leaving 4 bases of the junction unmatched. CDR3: CASSQGLLAGEETQYF. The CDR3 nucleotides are TGCGCCAGCAGCCAAGGTTTACTAGCGGGGGAAGAGACCCAGTACTTC.

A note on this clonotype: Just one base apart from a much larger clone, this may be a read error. The CDR3 DNA sequence: TGTGCCAGCAGCGTAGACAGGAGGGAGACCCAGTACTTC. Protein product: CASSVDRRETQYF. The gene calls are TRBV11-1 and TRBJ2-5; possibly TRBD1 for D (6 bases). V was shortened by 5 bases and J by 5 bases, with 12 bases between the two germline ends. The CDR3 extends over 13 amino acids. CDR1 and CDR2 (germline): SGHAT, FQDESV (reference sequence).

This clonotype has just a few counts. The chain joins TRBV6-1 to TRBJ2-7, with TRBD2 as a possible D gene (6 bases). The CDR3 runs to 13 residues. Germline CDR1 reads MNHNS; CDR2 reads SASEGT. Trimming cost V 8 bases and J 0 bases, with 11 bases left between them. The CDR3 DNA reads TGTGCCAGCCGGGGGTTGAGCTCCTACGAGCAGTACGTC. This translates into CASRGLSSYEQYV.

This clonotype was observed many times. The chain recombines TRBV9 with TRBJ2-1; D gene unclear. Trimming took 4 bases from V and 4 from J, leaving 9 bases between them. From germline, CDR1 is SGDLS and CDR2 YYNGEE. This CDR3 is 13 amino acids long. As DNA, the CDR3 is TGTGCCAGCAGCCCTGACCAGTACAATGAGCAGTTCTTC. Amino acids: CASSPDQYNEQFF.

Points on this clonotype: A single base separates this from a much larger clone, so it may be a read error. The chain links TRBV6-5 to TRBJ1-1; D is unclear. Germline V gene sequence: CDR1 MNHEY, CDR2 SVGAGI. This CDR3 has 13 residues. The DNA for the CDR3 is TGTGCCAGCAGTTACGGGCAGAACCCTGAAGCTTTCTTT. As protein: CASSYGQNPEAFF.

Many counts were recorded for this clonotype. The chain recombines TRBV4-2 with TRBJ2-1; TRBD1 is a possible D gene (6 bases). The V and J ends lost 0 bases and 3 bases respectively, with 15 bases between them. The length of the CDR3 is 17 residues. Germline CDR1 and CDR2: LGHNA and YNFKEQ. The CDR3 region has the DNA TGTGCCAGCAGCCAAGATATAGGCCAGGGGTTCTACAATGAGCAGTTCTTC. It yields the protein CASSQDIGQGFYNEQFF.

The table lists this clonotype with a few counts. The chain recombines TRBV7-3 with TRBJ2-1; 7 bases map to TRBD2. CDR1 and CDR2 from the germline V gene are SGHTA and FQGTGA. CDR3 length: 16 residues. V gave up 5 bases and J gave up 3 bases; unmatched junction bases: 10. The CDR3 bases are TGTGCCAGCAGCCCAACGGGGGGAGCCCTCTACAATGAGCAGTTCTTC. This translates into CASSPTGGALYNEQFF.

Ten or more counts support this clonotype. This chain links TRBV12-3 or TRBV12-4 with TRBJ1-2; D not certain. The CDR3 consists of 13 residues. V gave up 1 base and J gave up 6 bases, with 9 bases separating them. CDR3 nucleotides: TGTGCCAGCAGTTTAGGGAGTTGGGATGGCTACACCTTC. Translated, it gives CASSLGSWDGYTF.

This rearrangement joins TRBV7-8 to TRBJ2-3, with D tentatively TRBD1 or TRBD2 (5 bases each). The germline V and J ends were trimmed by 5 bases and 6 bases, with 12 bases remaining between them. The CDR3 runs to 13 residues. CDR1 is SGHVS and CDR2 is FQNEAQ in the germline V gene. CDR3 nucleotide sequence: TGTGCCAGCAGCGTAGAGGGGCGGGATACGCAGTATTTT. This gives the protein CASSVEGRDTQYF.

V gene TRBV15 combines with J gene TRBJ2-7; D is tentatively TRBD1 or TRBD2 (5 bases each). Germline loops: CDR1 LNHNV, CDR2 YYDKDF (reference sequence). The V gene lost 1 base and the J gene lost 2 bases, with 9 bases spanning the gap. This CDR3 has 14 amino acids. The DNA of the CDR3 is TGTGCCACCAGCAGAGGCCGGGGCCCCTACGAGCAGTACGTC. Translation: CATSRGRGPYEQYV.

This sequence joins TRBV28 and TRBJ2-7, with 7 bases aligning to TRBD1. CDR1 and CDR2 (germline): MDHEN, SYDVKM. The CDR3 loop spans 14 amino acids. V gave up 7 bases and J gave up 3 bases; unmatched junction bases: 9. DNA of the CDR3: TGTGCCAGCACAGCTTCAGGGGGTATCTACGAGCAGTACGTC. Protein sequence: CASTASGGIYEQYV.

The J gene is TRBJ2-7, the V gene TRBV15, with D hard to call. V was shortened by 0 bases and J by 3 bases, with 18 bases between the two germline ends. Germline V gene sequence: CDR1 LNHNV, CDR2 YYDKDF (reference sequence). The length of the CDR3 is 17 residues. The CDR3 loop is CATSRDARTVVGYEQYF. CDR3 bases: TGTGCCACCAGCAGAGATGCCAGGACGGTCGTCGGCTACGAGCAGTACTTC.

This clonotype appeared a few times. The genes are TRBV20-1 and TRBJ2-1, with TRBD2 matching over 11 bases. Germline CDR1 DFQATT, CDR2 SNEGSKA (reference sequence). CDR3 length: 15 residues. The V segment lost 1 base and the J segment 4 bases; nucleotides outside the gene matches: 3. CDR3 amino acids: CSARASGGWYNEQFF. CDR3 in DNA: TGCAGTGCTAGAGCTAGCGGGGGGTGGTACAATGAGCAGTTCTTC.

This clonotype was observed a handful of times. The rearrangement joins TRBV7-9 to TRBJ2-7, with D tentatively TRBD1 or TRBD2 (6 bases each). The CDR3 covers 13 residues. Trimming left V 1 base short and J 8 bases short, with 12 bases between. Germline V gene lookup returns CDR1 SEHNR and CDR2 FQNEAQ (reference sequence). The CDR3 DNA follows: TGTGCCAGCAGCTTAGGTGGGGGGCAGCAGCAGTACTTC. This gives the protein CASSLGGGQQQYF. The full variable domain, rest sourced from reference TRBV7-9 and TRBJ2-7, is DTGVSQNPRHKITKRGQNVTFRCDPISEHNRLYWYRQTLGQGPEFLTYFQNEAQLEKSRLLSDRFSAERPKGSFSTLEIQRTEQGDSAMYLCASSLGGGQQQYFGPGTRLTVT.

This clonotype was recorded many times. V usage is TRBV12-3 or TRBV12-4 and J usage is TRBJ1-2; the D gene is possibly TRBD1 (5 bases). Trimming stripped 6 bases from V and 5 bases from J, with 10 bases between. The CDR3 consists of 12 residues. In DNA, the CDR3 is TGTGCCAGCAGCTACGGGGGATATGGCTACACCTTC. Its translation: CASSYGGYGYTF.

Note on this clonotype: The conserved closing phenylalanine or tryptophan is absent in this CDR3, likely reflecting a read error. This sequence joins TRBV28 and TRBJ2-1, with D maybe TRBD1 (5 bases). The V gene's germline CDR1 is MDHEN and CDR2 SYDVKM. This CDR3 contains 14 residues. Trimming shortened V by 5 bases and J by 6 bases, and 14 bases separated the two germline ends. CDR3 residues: CASSTIGHINEQFY. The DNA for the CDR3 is TGTGCCAGCAGTACGATCGGACACATCAATGAGCAGTTCTAC.

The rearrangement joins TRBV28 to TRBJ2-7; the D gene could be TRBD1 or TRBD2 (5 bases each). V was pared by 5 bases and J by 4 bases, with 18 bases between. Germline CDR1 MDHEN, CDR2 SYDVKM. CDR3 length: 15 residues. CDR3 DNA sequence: TGTGCCAGCAGTGGTGGGACCCTCCTAAGATACGAGCAGTACGTC. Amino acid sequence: CASSGGTLLRYEQYV.

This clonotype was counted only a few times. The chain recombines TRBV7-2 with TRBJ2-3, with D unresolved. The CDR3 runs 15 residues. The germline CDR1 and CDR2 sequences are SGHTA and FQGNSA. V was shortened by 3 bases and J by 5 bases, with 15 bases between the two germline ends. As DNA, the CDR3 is TGTGCCAGCAGCTTCTACCGTGGTAGAGGAGATACGCAGTATTTT. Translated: CASSFYRGRGDTQYF.

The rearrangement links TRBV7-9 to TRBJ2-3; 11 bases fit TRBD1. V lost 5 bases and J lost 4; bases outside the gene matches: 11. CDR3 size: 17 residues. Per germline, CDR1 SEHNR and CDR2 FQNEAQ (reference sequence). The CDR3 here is CASSPEGGQGASDTQYF. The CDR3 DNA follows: TGTGCCAGCAGCCCCGAGGGTGGACAGGGGGCGTCAGATACGCAGTATTTT.

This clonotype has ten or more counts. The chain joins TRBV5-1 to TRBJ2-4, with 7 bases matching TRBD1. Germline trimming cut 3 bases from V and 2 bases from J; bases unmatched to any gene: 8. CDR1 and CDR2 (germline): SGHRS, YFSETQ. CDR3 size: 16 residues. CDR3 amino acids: CASSSEQGRTKNIQYF. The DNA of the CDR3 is TGCGCCAGCAGCTCAGAACAGGGGCGTACCAAAAACATTCAGTACTTC.